This T cell receptor (beta chain) was identified in a study of T cell repertoires in cytomegalovirus infection. Overall study findings and caveats: Ex vivo responses were dominated by HLA-C-restricted CMV-specific TCR beta clonotypes.

Each CDR3 protein gets one entry after TCRdb re-called the reads with MiXCR. This sample has hundreds of thousands of distinct CDR3 sequences; under 55% occur once, and the top ten carry 43%. Germline-derived CDR1 and CDR2 are SGHVS and FNYEAQ. The CDR3 spans 16 residues. The V and J ends lost 5 bases and 7 bases respectively, with 21 bases between them. About this clonotype itself: The target antigen is unknown.

The V call is TRBV7-6, the J call TRBJ2-1; D ambiguous. The material sequenced was cultured PBMCs, taken from culture after CMV antigen stimulation. This sequence originates from a human donor in good health (CMV status not recorded). Some clones in this sample may be carry-over from other donors' samples. In DNA form, the CDR3 reads TGTGCCAGCAGCGTAGGGATAGGTCTTCTAGAGAATGAGCAGTTCTTC. It specifies CASSVGIGLLENEQFF.